This TCR beta chain derives from a study of blood T cell repertoires in COVID-19. V lost 0 bases and J lost 9, with 9 bases in between. The CDR3 length is 14 residues. CDR1 is LNHDA and CDR2 is SQIVND in the germline V gene (reference sequence). This clone occurred once. TCRdb's copy holds only in-frame clones and misses some; the assay was immunoSEQ multiplex PCR. Of some 140,000 clones listed, about 80% are singletons. Sequences were obtained from peripheral blood. The receptor was derived from a woman aged 60-70 years with COVID-19, enrolled during active disease. V gene TRBV19 combines with J gene TRBJ1-6; D not resolved. The CDR3 sequence: CASSIDKRGSPLHF. DNA of the CDR3: TGTGCCAGTAGTATAGATAAACGGGGTTCACCCCTCCACTTT.